Following are 8 T cell receptor beta chains from one sample sequenced in a study of T cells in Graves' hyperthyroidism and ophthalmopathy. There were TCR beta CDR3 regions amplified from RNA transcripts. Researchers ran a first-round RT-PCR on the TCR CDR3 using the HTBI primer set. Via MiXCR, TCRdb re-called the multiplex PCR reads, giving one row per CDR3 protein. Counted here are about 180,000 distinct CDR3 sequences, over 7.5% occurring once; the ten biggest clones make up roughly 23%. Material for sequencing was blood. These receptor sequences come from a woman aged 18-30 years with Graves' hyperthyroidism that later progressed to Graves' ophthalmopathy.

This clonotype was observed many times. The rearrangement links TRBV20-1 to TRBJ2-1, with 8 bases lining up with TRBD2. The CDR3 is 18 amino acids. Trimming removed 1 base from V and 0 bases from J; junction bases left unmatched: 11. Germline lookup yields CDR1 DFQATT and CDR2 SNEGSKA (reference sequence). The CDR3 nucleotides read TGCAGTGCTAGAGGTCTCGGGAGCGGGGGCCTCTCCTACAATGAGCAGTTCTTC. This translates into CSARGLGSGGLSYNEQFF.

This clonotype has at least ten counts. The gene calls are TRBV6-5 and TRBJ1-1, with 11 bases fitting TRBD1. The CDR3 covers 17 residues. In germline, CDR1 is MNHEY, CDR2 SVGAGI. The trim removed 0 bases at V and 2 bases at J, leaving 5 bases unmatched. The CDR3 here is CASSYSDRGQYNTEAFF. The DNA for the CDR3 is TGTGCCAGCAGTTACTCGGACAGGGGGCAATATAACACTGAAGCTTTCTTT.

This clonotype was recorded many times. This chain links TRBV4-1 with TRBJ2-1; D is perhaps TRBD2 (6 bases). Trimming pared 2 bases from V and 6 bases from J, leaving 14 bases between. This CDR3 region has 15 residues. Per the germline V gene, CDR1 is MGHRA and CDR2 is YSYEKL. The CDR3: CASSQRAQTSNEQFF. CDR3 nucleotides: TGCGCCAGCAGCCAAAGGGCTCAGACTAGCAATGAGCAGTTCTTC.

This clonotype was counted many times. The rearrangement uses TRBV20-1 and TRBJ2-5; 10 bases match TRBD1. CDR3 length: 14 residues. Germline trimming cut 1 base from V and 4 bases from J; bases unmatched to any gene: 3. Germline V gene sequence: CDR1 DFQATT, CDR2 SNEGSKA (reference sequence). As DNA, the CDR3 is TGCAGTGCTAGAGGACAGGGGGCCGTAGAGACCCAGTACTTC. Residues: CSARGQGAVETQYF.

Many counts were recorded for this clonotype. The chain has TRBV4-2 and TRBJ2-7; D is possibly TRBD1 (6 bases). CDR1 and CDR2 from the germline V gene are LGHNA and YNFKEQ. V was cut by 0 bases and J by 0 bases, with 6 bases left in between. This CDR3 comprises 14 residues. CDR3 nucleotides: TGTGCCAGCAGCCAAGACAGGGGCTCCTACGAGCAGTACTTC. It is translated as CASSQDRGSYEQYF.

CDR3 sequence: CASSPGQWGTQYF. Written as DNA, the CDR3 is TGTGCCAGCAGCCCCGGACAGTGGGGGACCCAGTACTTC. The V call is TRBV7-3, the J call TRBJ2-5; tentative D call: TRBD1 (6 bases). V gave up 5 bases and J gave up 7 bases, with 14 bases separating them. Germline V gene sequence: CDR1 SGHTA, CDR2 FQGTGA. The CDR3 length is 13 residues. Combining the CDR3 with reference TRBV7-3 and TRBJ2-5 gives the whole variable domain GAGVSQTPSNKVTEKGKYVELRCDPISGHTALYWYRQSLGQGPEFLIYFQGTGAADDSGLPNDRFFAVRPEGSVSTLKIQRTERGDSAVYLCASSPGQWGTQYFGPGTRLLVL.

This clonotype is medium-sized (0.01 to 0.1%) by share. The rearrangement links TRBV12-3 or TRBV12-4 to TRBJ1-1; D might be TRBD1 (6 bases). The germline V and J ends were trimmed by 4 bases and 4 bases, with 13 bases remaining between them. The CDR3 is 14 residues long. The CDR3 loop reads CASSSAGAGTEAFF. DNA of the CDR3: TGTGCCAGCAGTTCCGCGGGGGCTGGCACTGAAGCTTTCTTT.

J is TRBJ2-3 and V is TRBV28; D unclear. The V gene's germline CDR1 is MDHEN and CDR2 SYDVKM. Trimming cost V 4 bases and J 2 bases, with 13 bases left between them. This CDR3 spans 15 amino acids. The CDR3 region is CASSSPPSITDTQYF. DNA of the CDR3: TGTGCCAGCAGTTCGCCACCTTCGATCACAGATACGCAGTATTTT.